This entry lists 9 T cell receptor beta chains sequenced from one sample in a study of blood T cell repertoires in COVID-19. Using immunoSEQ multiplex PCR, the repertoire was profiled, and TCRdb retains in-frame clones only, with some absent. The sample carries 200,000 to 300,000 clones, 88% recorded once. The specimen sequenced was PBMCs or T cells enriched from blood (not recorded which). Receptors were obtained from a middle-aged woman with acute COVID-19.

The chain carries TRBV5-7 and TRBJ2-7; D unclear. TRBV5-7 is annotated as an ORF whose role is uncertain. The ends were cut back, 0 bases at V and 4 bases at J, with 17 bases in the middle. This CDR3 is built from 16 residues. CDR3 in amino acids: CASSLDMNPKLYEQYV. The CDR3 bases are TGTGCCAGCAGCTTGGACATGAACCCAAAACTATACGAGCAGTACGTC.

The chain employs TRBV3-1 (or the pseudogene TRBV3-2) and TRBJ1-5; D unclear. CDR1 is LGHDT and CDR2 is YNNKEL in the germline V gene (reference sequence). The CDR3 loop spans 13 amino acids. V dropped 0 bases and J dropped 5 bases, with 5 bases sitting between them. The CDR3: CASSQDRDQPQHF. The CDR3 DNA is TGTGCCAGCAGCCAAGACCGTGATCAGCCCCAGCATTTT.

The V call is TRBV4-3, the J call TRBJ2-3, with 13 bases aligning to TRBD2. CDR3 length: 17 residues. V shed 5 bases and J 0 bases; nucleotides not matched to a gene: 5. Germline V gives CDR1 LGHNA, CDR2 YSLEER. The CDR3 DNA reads TGCGCCAGCAGCGACGGGACTAGCGGGGTTAGCACAGATACGCAGTATTTT. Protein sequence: CASSDGTSGVSTDTQYF.

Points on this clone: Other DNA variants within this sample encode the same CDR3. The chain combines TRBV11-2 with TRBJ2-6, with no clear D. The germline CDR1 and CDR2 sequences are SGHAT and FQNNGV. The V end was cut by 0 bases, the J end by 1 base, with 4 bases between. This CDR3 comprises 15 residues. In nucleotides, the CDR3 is TGTGCCAGCAGCTTAGACTCTTCTGGGGCCAACGTCCTGACTTTC. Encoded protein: CASSLDSSGANVLTF.

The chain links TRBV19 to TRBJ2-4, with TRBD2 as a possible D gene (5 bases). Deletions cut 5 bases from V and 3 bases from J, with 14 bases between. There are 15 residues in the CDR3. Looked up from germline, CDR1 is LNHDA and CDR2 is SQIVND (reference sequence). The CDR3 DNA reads TGTGCCAGTAGTCCCCGCGGGTTAAGCAAAAACATTCAGTACTTC. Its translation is CASSPRGLSKNIQYF.

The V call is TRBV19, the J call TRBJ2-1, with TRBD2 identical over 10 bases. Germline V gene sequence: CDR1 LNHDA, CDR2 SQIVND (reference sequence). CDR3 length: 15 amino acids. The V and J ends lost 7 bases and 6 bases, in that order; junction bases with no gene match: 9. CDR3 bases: TGTGCCAGTAAGGAGCCGGGACTAGCGCCCAATGAGCAGTTCTTC. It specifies CASKEPGLAPNEQFF.

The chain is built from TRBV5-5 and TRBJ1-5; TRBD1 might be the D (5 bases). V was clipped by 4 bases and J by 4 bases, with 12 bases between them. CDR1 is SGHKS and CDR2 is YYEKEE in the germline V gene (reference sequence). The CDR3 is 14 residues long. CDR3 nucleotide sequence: TGTGCCAGCAGCCCGGGACTTTCAAATCAGCCCCAGCATTTT. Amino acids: CASSPGLSNQPQHF.

The CDR3 DNA follows: TGTGCCAGCAGCCCAGGGACTAGCGGGGGGTTCCAAGAGACCCAGTACTTC. This gives the protein CASSPGTSGGFQETQYF. The gene calls are TRBV11-2 and TRBJ2-5; 15 nucleotides align to TRBD2. The germline V gene has CDR1 SGHAT and CDR2 FQNNGV. V gave up 5 bases and J gave up 1 base; unmatched junction bases: 5. The CDR3 spans 17 residues.

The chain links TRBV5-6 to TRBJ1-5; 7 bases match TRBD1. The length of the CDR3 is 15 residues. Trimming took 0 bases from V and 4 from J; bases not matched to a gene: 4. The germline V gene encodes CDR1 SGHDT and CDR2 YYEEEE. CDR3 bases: TGTGCCAGCAGCTTGGAATTACAGGGGAATCAGCCCCAGCATTTT. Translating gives CASSLELQGNQPQHF.